This T cell receptor (beta chain) derives from a study of T cell responses to AZD1222 COVID-19 vaccine. Measured with immunoSEQ multiplex PCR; TCRdb has only the in-frame clones, and not every one. The table lists roughly 140,000 clones, more than 70% of them singletons. To note about this clone: What it recognizes is unknown.

The ends were cut back, 1 base at V and 7 bases at J, with 4 bases in the middle. The CDR3 has 11 amino acids. Germline CDR1 SEHNR, CDR2 FQNEAQ (reference sequence). Study outcomes and limitations: The breadth and depth of Spike-specific TCRs increased once two AZD1222 doses had been given. White British ancestry dominated among donors, who included more females, and clonal diversity was possibly underestimated.

The sequence was obtained from an adult in good health. The J gene is TRBJ2-5, the V gene TRBV7-9; D uncertain. The input for sequencing was peripheral blood, taken on day 0 of AZD1222 vaccination. The DNA for the CDR3 is TGTGCCAGCAGCTTAGGTGGGACCCAGTACTTC. Amino acids: CASSLGGTQYF.